Listed below are T cell receptor beta chains from one sample, sequenced in a study of T cell responses to AZD1222 COVID-19 vaccine. Measured with immunoSEQ multiplex PCR; TCRdb has only the in-frame clones, and not every one. Altogether around 180,000 clones are present, 90% being singletons, with the ten largest covering about 2.8%. The sequenced sample was peripheral blood, obtained on day 0 of AZD1222 vaccination. All receptors derive from an adult in good health. CDR3s include the opening cysteine and the closing phenylalanine or tryptophan.

len: 16
v_gene: TRBV5-6
CDR3aa: CASSLGQGGANEKLFF

len: 14
v_gene: TRBV5-4
CDR3aa: CASSTQGANYGYTF

len: 14
v_gene: TRBV5-5
CDR3aa: CASSFRQEGTEAFF

len: 15
v_gene: TRBV29-1
CDR3aa: CSVIARDRPGTEAFF

len: 15
v_gene: TRBV6-6
CDR3aa: CASRMLSGGGYEQYF

len: 16
v_gene: TRBV7-3
CDR3aa: CASSLNRQGAFYGYTF

len: 14
v_gene: TRBV18
CDR3aa: CASSPDLATNTQYF

len: 15
v_gene: TRBV19
CDR3aa: CASNLDRTSNQPQHF

len: 12
v_gene: TRBV11-1
CDR3aa: CASSLSGGGYTF

len: 17
v_gene: TRBV5-4
CDR3aa: CASSLVSGGMGNSPLHF

len: 13
v_gene: TRBV2
CDR3aa: CASSVLANEKLFF

len: 15
v_gene: TRBV9
CDR3aa: CASSGPPGQGYEQYF

len: 16
v_gene: TRBV9
CDR3aa: CASSVAPSFRGHGYTF

len: 15
v_gene: TRBV6-5
CDR3aa: CASSRYRGPTYEQYF

len: 14
v_gene: TRBV14
CDR3aa: CASSQETGYYEQYF

len: 16
v_gene: TRBV5-6
CDR3aa: CASSLAMGSGVETQYF

len: 15
v_gene: TRBV27
CDR3aa: CASSSLEGASYEQYF

len: 13
v_gene: TRBV2
CDR3aa: CASSGGRQETQYF

len: 16
v_gene: TRBV6-5
CDR3aa: CASSYSGPSTNEKLFF

len: 14
v_gene: TRBV5-1
CDR3aa: CASSQGQGAGEQYF

len: 15
v_gene: TRBV11-2
CDR3aa: CASSWGGASSYEQYF

len: 12
v_gene: TRBV19
CDR3aa: CASSTNYQPQHF

len: 15
v_gene: TRBV9
CDR3aa: CASSGQGTSTDTQYF

len: 13
v_gene: TRBV28
CDR3aa: CAISDGMNYGYTF

len: 16
v_gene: TRBV9
CDR3aa: CASSLSDRDSNQPQHF

len: 19
v_gene: TRBV7-3
CDR3aa: CASSLSAAGGSVAKNIQYF

len: 15
v_gene: TRBV2
CDR3aa: CASITGGSGANVLTF

len: 14
v_gene: TRBV6-2/TRBV6-3
CDR3aa: CASSFPQEITEAFF

len: 16
v_gene: TRBV9
CDR3aa: CASSGGQGLPNTEAFF

len: 14
v_gene: TRBV6-2/TRBV6-3
CDR3aa: CASSYSGQAWSYTF

len: 15
v_gene: TRBV6-5
CDR3aa: CASRAGTGLGSPLHF

len: 17
v_gene: TRBV6-6
CDR3aa: CASSLQPRQGAGDTQYF

len: 15
v_gene: TRBV19
CDR3aa: CASKSGAVGNQPQHF

len: 13
v_gene: TRBV2
CDR3aa: CASSDHSGNTIYF

len: 14
v_gene: TRBV19
CDR3aa: CASSNGARGTEAFF

len: 15
v_gene: TRBV25-1
CDR3aa: CASSDTSSRANEQFF

len: 14
v_gene: TRBV27
CDR3aa: CASSASLVSYEQYF

len: 15
v_gene: TRBV3-1/TRBV3-2
CDR3aa: CASSETLAGGREQYF

len: 16
v_gene: TRBV6-2/TRBV6-3
CDR3aa: CASSPPGTAPNEKLFF

len: 18
v_gene: TRBV2
CDR3aa: CASSRNRDRGWSNEKLFF

len: 17
v_gene: TRBV4-2
CDR3aa: CASSQEPNTLRGNIQYF